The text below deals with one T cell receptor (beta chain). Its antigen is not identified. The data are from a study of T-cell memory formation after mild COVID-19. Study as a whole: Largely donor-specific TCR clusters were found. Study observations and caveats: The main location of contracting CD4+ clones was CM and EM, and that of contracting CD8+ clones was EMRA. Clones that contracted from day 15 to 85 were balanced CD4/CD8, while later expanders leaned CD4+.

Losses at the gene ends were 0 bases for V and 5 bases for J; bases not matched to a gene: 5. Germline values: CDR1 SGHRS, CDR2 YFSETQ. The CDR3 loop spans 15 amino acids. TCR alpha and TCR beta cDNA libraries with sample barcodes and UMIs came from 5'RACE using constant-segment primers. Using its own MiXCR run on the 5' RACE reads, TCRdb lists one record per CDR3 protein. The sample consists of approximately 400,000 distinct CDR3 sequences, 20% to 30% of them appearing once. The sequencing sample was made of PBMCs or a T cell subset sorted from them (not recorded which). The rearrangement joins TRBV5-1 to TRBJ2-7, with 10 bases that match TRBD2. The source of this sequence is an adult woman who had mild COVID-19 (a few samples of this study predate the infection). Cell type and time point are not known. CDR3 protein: CASSLGTSGSNEQYF. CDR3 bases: TGCGCCAGCAGCTTGGGGACTAGCGGTTCCAACGAGCAGTACTTC. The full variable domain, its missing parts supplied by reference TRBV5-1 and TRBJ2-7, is KAGVTQTPRYLIKTRGQQVTLSCSPISGHRSVSWYQQTPGQGLQFLFEYFSETQRNKGNFPGRFSGRQFSNSRSEMNVSTLELGDSALYLCASSLGTSGSNEQYFGPGTRLTVT.